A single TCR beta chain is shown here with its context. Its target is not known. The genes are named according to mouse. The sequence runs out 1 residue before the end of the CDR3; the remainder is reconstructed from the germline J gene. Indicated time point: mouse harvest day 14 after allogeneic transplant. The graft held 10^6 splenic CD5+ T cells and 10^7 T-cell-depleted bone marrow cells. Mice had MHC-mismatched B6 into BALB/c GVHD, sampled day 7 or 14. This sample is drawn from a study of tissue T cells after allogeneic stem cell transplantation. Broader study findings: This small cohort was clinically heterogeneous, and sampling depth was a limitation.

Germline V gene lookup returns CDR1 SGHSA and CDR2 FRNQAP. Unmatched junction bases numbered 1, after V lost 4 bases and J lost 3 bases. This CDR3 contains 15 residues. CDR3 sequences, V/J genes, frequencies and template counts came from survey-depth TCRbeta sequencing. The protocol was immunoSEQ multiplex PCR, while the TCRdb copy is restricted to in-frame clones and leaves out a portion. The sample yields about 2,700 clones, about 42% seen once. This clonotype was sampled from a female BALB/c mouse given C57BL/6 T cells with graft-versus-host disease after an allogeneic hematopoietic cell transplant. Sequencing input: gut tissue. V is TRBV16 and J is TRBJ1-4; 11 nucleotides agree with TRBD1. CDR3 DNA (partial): TGTGCAAGCAGCTCGGGACAGGGGGCCAACGAAAGATTATTT. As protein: CASSSGQGANERLF. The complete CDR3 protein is CASSSGQGANERLFF.